These 8 T cell receptor beta chains share one sample of origin, sequenced in a study of cytomegalovirus exposure and HLA in healthy donors. The PCR employed 60 Vbeta primers together with 13 Jbeta primers. Profiled with immunoSEQ multiplex PCR; TCRdb holds only in-frame clones, not every one. The sample includes some 160,000 clones, more than 70% of them seen just once. Source material: PBMCs. These receptors all come from a male donor in good health and CMV-seropositive.

This clone appeared once. This chain uses TRBV11-2 with TRBJ2-3; maybe TRBD1 (6 bases). The CDR3 is 16 amino acids. Trimming removed 5 bases at V and 5 bases at J, with 20 bases between. The germline V gene encodes CDR1 SGHAT and CDR2 FQNNGV. The CDR3 coding sequence is TGTGCCAGCAGCCAACACAGGGCGCAGGCTGGAGATACGCAGTATTTT. It translates to CASSQHRAQAGDTQYF.

The rearrangement uses TRBV6-1 and TRBJ2-2; 7 positions match TRBD2. CDR1 is MNHNS and CDR2 is SASEGT in the germline V gene. With 2 bases clipped from V and 3 bases from J, the junction kept 12 bases outside the gene matches. CDR3 size: 18 residues. The CDR3 DNA is TGTGCCAGCAGTGAAAGAAGATGGGCGGGAGAAGACACCGGGGAGCTGTTTTTT. This codes for CASSERRWAGEDTGELFF.

The chain employs TRBV9 and TRBJ1-2; D gene unclear. Germline V CDR1 and CDR2: SGDLS, YYNGEE. The CDR3 is 14 residues long. V lost 4 bases and J lost 2, with 12 bases in between. In nucleotides, the CDR3 is TGTGCCAGCAGCACATCCCGGGAGAACTATGGCTACACCTTC. The encoded protein is CASSTSRENYGYTF.

This clone showed up just a few times. The chain is built from TRBV5-8 and TRBJ2-3; no firm D call. Germline V gives CDR1 SGHTS, CDR2 YDEGEE. The CDR3 is 16 amino acids. V gave up 0 bases and J gave up 5 bases, with 16 bases separating them. CDR3 loop: CASSLVNSEPRDTQYF. CDR3 bases: TGTGCCAGCAGCTTGGTAAACTCCGAACCTAGAGATACGCAGTATTTT.

Only a few counts were recorded for this clone. The rearrangement uses TRBV19 and TRBJ2-1; possibly TRBD2 for D (5 bases). This CDR3 spans 16 amino acids. Trimming left V 1 base short and J 8 bases short, with 18 bases between. Looked up from germline, CDR1 is LNHDA and CDR2 is SQIVND (reference sequence). CDR3 residues: CASSIGSGSGVYEQFF. CDR3 coding DNA: TGTGCCAGTAGTATAGGATCGGGGAGTGGGGTCTATGAGCAGTTCTTC.

J is TRBJ1-2 and V is TRBV6-5; D is ambiguous. The CDR3 is 15 residues long. Germline V CDR1 and CDR2: MNHEY, SVGAGI. Deletions cut 2 bases from V and 5 bases from J, with 15 bases between. This CDR3 is CASSYTPAGQYGYTF. The DNA of the CDR3 is TGTGCCAGCAGTTACACCCCGGCGGGTCAGTATGGCTACACCTTC.

CDR3 nucleotides: TGCGCCAGCAGCATAATGACAGGAGATACTGAAGCTTTCTTT. Encoded protein: CASSIMTGDTEAFF. The chain couples TRBV5-1 to TRBJ1-1, with D perhaps TRBD1 (6 bases). V dropped 4 bases and J dropped 5 bases, with 15 bases sitting between them. The CDR3 is made up of 14 amino acids. Germline CDR1 reads SGHRS; CDR2 reads YFSETQ.

The chain couples TRBV5-1 to TRBJ1-1, with TRBD1 as a possible D gene (6 bases). This CDR3 has 15 amino acids. Germline V gene data show CDR1 as SGHRS and CDR2 as YFSETQ. The germline V and J ends were trimmed by 4 bases and 1 base, with 14 bases remaining between them. The CDR3 sequence: CASSPQTGANTEAFF. In DNA, the CDR3 is TGCGCCAGCAGCCCTCAGACAGGTGCGAACACTGAAGCTTTCTTT.